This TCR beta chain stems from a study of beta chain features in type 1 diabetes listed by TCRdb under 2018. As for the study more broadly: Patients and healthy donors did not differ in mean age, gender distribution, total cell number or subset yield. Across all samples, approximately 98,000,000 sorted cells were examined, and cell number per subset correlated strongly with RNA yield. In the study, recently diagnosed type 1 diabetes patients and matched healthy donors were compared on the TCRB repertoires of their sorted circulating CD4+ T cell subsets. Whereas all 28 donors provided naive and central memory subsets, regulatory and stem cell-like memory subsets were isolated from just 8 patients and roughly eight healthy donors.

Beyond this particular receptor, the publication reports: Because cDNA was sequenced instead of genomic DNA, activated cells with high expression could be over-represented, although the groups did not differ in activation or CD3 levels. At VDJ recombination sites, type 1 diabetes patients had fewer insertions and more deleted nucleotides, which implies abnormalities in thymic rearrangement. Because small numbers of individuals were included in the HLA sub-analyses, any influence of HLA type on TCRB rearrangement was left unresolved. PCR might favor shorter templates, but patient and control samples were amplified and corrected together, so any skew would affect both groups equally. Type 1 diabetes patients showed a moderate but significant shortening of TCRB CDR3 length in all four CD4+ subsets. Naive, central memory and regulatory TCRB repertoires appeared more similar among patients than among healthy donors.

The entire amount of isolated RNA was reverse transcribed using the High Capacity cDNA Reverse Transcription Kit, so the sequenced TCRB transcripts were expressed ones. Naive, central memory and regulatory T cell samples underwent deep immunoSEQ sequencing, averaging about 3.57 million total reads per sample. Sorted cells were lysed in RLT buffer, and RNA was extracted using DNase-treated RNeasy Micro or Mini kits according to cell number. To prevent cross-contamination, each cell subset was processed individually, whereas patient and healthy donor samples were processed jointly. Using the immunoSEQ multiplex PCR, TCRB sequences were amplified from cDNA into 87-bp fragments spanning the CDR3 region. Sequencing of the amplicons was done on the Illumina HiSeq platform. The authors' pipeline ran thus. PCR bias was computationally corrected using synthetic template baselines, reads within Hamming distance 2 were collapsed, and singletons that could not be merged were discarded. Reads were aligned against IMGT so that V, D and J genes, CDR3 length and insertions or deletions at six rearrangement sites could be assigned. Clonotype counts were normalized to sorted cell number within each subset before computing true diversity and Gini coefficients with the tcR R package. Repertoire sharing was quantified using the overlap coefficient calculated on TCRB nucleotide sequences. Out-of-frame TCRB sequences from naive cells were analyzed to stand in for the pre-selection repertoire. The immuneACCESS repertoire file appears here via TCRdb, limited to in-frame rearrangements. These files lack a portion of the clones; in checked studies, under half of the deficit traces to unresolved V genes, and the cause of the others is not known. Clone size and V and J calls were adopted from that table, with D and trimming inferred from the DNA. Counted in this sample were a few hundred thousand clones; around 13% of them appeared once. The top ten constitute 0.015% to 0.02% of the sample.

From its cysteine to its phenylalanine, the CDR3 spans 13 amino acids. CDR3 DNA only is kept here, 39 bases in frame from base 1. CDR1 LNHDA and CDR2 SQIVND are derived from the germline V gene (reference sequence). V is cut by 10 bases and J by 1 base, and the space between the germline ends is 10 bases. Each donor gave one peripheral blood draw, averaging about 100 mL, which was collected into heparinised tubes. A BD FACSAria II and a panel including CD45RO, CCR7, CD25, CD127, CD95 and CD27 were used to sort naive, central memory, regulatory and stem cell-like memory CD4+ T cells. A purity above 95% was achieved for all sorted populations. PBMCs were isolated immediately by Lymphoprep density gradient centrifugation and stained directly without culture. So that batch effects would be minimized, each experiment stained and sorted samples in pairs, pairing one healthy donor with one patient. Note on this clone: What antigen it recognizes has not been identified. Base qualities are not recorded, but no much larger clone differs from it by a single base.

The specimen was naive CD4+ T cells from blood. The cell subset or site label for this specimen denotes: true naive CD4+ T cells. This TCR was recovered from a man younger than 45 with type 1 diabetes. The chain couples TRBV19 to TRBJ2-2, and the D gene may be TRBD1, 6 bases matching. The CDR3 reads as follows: CAMAGENTGELFF. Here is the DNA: TGTGCCATGGCAGGGGAGAACACCGGGGAGCTGTTTTTT.